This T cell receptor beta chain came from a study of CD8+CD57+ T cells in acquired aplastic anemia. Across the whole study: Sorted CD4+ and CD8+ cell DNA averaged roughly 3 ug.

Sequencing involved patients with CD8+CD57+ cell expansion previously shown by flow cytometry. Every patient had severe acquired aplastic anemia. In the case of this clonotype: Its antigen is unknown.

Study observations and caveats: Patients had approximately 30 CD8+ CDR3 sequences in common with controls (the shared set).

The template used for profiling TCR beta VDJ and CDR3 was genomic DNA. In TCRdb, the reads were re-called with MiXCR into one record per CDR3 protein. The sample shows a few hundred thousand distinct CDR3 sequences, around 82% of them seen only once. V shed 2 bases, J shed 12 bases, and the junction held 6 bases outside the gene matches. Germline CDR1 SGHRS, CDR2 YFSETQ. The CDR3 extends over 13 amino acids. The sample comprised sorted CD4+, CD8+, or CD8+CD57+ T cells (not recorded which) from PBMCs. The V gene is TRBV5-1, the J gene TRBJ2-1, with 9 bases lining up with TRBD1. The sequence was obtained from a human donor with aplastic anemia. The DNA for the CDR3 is TGCGCCAGCAGCTTTGGCCAGGGACAGGGGCAGTTCTTC. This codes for CASSFGQGQGQFF.